Reported below is one T cell receptor beta chain. Its specificity is unknown. PCR amplification relied on 60 Vbeta primers (plus 13 Jbeta primers). The data were produced by immunoSEQ multiplex PCR, yet TCRdb's version contains in-frame clones alone and is incomplete. The sample holds 150,000 to 200,000 clones; about 13% are singletons and the top ten take 7.5% to 10%. These data come from a study of cytomegalovirus exposure and HLA in healthy donors. Study observations and caveats: The study listed 164 cytomegalovirus-associated TCR beta chains. It was only CMV serostatus that was available as immune exposure information. Reports state that TCR beta sequences accurately predicted most subjects' HLA-A and HLA-B alleles.

V dropped 6 bases and J dropped 0 bases, with 9 bases sitting between them. The CDR3 has 14 amino acids. Germline V gene lookup returns CDR1 KGHSH and CDR2 LQKENI. The source of this sequence is a man aged 50-60 years in good health and CMV-seropositive. V and J are TRBV18 and TRBJ1-5; D gene ambiguous. The material sequenced was PBMCs. CDR3 sequence: CASSNTISNQPQHF. The CDR3 DNA follows: TGTGCCAGCTCTAACACGATTAGCAATCAGCCCCAGCATTTT.